The clone carrying this TCR beta chain was seen more than once but under ten times. Its antigen is as yet unknown. This CDR3 contains 13 residues. V gave up 4 bases and J gave up 0 bases, with 7 bases separating them. Germline lookup yields CDR1 DFQATT and CDR2 SNEGSKA (reference sequence). This sample stems from a study of CD8 T cells in ankylosing spondylitis. General study points: What appeared characteristic of ankylosing spondylitis blood was a TCR beta motif of several highly homologous variants. The clones that were linked to disease were reported to be significantly enriched in matched synovial fluid samples from ankylosing spondylitis patients.

TCR beta libraries were made by quantitative 5'-RACE with molecular barcodes. TCRdb redid the calling of the 5' RACE reads with MiXCR, one entry per CDR3 protein. The sample comprises some 290,000 distinct CDR3 sequences, approximately 20% of which are singletons, and less than 9% rests with the top ten. What was sequenced was blood, either unsorted or a sorted T cell fraction (not recorded which). The TCR comes from a male donor with ankylosing spondylitis or in good health (not recorded which). V gene TRBV20-1 combines with J gene TRBJ1-5; D unclear. This CDR3 is CSANGDSNQPQHF. The CDR3 nucleotides read TGCAGTGCTAATGGTGATAGCAATCAGCCCCAGCATTTT.